A single sample is the source of the 8 T cell receptor beta chains below, sequenced in a study of OX40 agonist ivuxolimab in advanced cancers. Using immunoSEQ multiplex PCR, the repertoire was profiled, and TCRdb retains in-frame clones only, with some absent. In the table there are around 45,000 clones, roughly 90% of which are singletons. The sequences come from CD4+ or CD8+ T cells sorted from blood, collected in a trial of the OX40 agonist ivuxolimab. The origin of the receptors is an adult with an advanced solid tumor such as melanoma, head and neck, liver or kidney cancer.

The chain couples TRBV30 to TRBJ1-1; 8 positions match TRBD1. V lost 0 bases, J lost 3 bases, and 9 bases stayed unmatched. The CDR3 is made up of 16 amino acids. Germline values: CDR1 GTSNPN, CDR2 SVGIG (reference sequence). CDR3 loop: CAWSVSSGGIYTEAFF. In DNA form, the CDR3 reads TGTGCCTGGAGTGTAAGTTCAGGGGGCATATACACTGAAGCTTTCTTT.

The V call is TRBV7-9, the J call TRBJ2-1; D is possibly TRBD2 (6 bases). Per germline, CDR1 SEHNR and CDR2 FQNEAQ (reference sequence). CDR3 length equals 14 residues. Trimming stripped 0 bases from V and 4 bases from J, with 7 bases between. The CDR3 DNA reads as TGTGCCAGCAGCTTAGCGGGGAGGTACAATGAGCAGTTCTTC. Amino acid sequence: CASSLAGRYNEQFF.

This clone was picked up a small number of times. The V and J genes are TRBV5-6 and TRBJ1-1; no clear D gene. In germline, CDR1 is SGHDT, CDR2 YYEEEE. Between the trimmed V and J ends, which lost 0 bases and 5 bases, there was a span of 8 bases. The CDR3 sequence is 13 residues long. This CDR3 is CASSLGTGTEAFF. The CDR3 DNA is TGTGCCAGCAGCTTGGGTACGGGGACTGAAGCTTTCTTT.

The CDR3 spells CATSRDRAVTYEQYV. The CDR3 coding sequence is TGTGCCACCAGCAGAGATCGGGCAGTTACCTACGAGCAGTACGTC. This rearrangement joins TRBV15 to TRBJ2-7; no clear D. From germline, CDR1 is LNHNV and CDR2 YYDKDF (reference sequence). The CDR3 sequence is 15 residues long. V shed 0 bases and J shed 2 bases, with 11 bases lying between them.

The rearrangement uses TRBV4-1 and TRBJ2-4, with D tentatively TRBD1 (5 bases). Germline CDR1 reads MGHRA; CDR2 reads YSYEKL. The CDR3 consists of 13 residues. Trimming took off 8 bases at V and 0 bases at J, with 8 bases between the two ends. CDR3 sequence reads: CASGHGAKNIQYF. The CDR3 DNA reads TGCGCCAGCGGACATGGAGCCAAAAACATTCAGTACTTC.

The chain uses TRBV7-9 and TRBJ2-5; the D is unclear. With 4 bases removed from V and 1 base from J, the gap between germline ends came to 10 bases. This CDR3 is 14 amino acids long. The germline CDR1 and CDR2 sequences are SEHNR and FQNEAQ (reference sequence). The CDR3, as DNA: TGTGCCAGCAGCTCCCTTCGTCCCCAAGAGACCCAGTACTTC. Protein: CASSSLRPQETQYF. Combining the CDR3 with reference TRBV7-9 and TRBJ2-5 gives the whole variable domain DTGVSQNPRHKITKRGQNVTFRCDPISEHNRLYWYRQTLGQGPEFLTYFQNEAQLEKSRLLSDRFSAERPKGSFSTLEIQRTEQGDSAMYLCASSSLRPQETQYFGPGTRLLVL.

This clone was detected a few times. The genes are TRBV10-2 and TRBJ2-7; no clear D gene. The CDR3 consists of 12 residues. With 4 bases removed from V and 3 bases from J, the gap between germline ends came to 7 bases. The germline CDR1 and CDR2 sequences are WSHSY and SAAADI. The CDR3 loop is CASSGISYEQYV. In nucleotides, the CDR3 is TGCGCCAGCAGTGGGATAAGCTACGAGCAGTACGTC.

V usage is TRBV6-5 and J usage is TRBJ2-4, with 8 bases aligning to TRBD1. The germline V gene encodes CDR1 MNHEY and CDR2 SVGAGI. Trimming at V came to 0 bases and at J to 5 bases, leaving 3 bases not matched to a gene. The CDR3 is 15 amino acids. The CDR3 coding sequence is TGTGCCAGCAGTTACTCTGGACAGGGCCAAAACATTCAGTACTTC. Protein sequence: CASSYSGQGQNIQYF.